The clone carrying this TCR beta chain was counted between two and nine times. Its target is unknown. The CDR3 runs to 14 residues. Germline values: CDR1 MRHNA, CDR2 SNTAGT. With V trimmed by 4 bases and J by 1 base, 0 bases remained unmatched. Data came from immunoSEQ multiplex PCR; TCRdb stores just in-frame clones and leaves some out. The repertoire includes approximately 73,000 clones, roughly 95% of them detected once, and 3.3% sits in the top ten. The sample originates from a study of cytomegalovirus exposure and HLA in healthy donors. Study-level information: A subsequent analysis stated that the 120 or so validation repertoires were run on the same platform as the approximately 710 first-cohort repertoires.

The study's findings and limits: Usually a TCR sequence was rare, but some public TCRs were found in many donors.

What was sequenced was PBMCs. This chain connects TRBV6-4 to TRBJ2-3; TRBD2 aligns across 9 bases. The sequence was obtained from a man aged 18 to 29 in good health and CMV-seronegative. CDR3 residues: CASSASGGTDTQYF. CDR3 nucleotide sequence: TGTGCCAGCAGTGCTAGCGGGGGCACAGATACGCAGTATTTT.